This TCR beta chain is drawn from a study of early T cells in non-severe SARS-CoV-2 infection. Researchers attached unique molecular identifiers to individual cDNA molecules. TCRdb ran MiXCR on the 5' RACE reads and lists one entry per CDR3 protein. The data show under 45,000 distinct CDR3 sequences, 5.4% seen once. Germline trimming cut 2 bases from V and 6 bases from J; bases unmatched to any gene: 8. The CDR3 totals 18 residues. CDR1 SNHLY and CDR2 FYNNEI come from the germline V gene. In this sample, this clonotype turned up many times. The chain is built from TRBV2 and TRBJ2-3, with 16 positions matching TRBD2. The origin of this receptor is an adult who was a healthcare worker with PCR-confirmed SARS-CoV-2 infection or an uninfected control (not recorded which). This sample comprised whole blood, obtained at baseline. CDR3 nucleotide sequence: TGTGCCAGCAGTGAATACCCCGGGACTAGCGGGAGGGCTGATACGCAGTATTTT. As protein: CASSEYPGTSGRADTQYF.